The clone carrying this TCR beta chain was observed a handful of times. Antigen specificity is unknown. This record belongs to a study of beta chain features in type 1 diabetes. The study's findings and limits: A moderate, significant TCRB CDR3 shortening appeared in type 1 diabetes across four CD4+ subsets. For type 1 diabetes patients, VDJ junctions showed fewer insertions and more deletions. It was among patients, rather than healthy donors, that naive, central memory and Treg TCRB repertoires appeared more similar.

Purities over 98% were achieved in all sorted populations. The CDR3 consists of 14 residues. V was clipped by 0 bases and J by 4 bases, with 10 bases between them. The V gene's germline CDR1 is SGHRS and CDR2 YFSETQ. Expressed TCRB transcripts were sequenced because the isolated RNA had all been reverse transcribed beforehand. The repertoire was sequenced with immunoSEQ multiplex PCR; TCRdb's copy has only in-frame clones and lacks some. The data show 140,000 to 150,000 clones, with 10% to 15% seen just once and around 1.4% held by the top ten. The chain uses TRBV5-1 and TRBJ1-2; tentatively, D is TRBD1 (5 bases). This clonotype was obtained from a man aged 18 to 30 with type 1 diabetes. The sample comprised central memory CD4+ T cells from blood. The CDR3 sequence is CASSLALGTYGYTF. The CDR3 DNA is TGCGCCAGCAGCTTGGCCCTCGGGACCTATGGCTACACCTTC.